This T cell receptor beta chain originates from a study of blood T cell repertoires in COVID-19. Study-level background: Some COVID-19 samples were acute and others convalescent; all came from the United States, Italy and Spain. T cells, B-cell-depleted T cells, or PBMCs supplied cDNA or gDNA.

This clone was seen only once. V was trimmed by 6 bases and J by 3 bases, leaving 11 bases between them. Germline assignment: CDR1 MNHEY and CDR2 SMNVEV (reference sequence). There are 13 residues in the CDR3. As handled by the study authors: From reference gene primer amplification, estimates of nucleated cell counts were derived. Profiling relied on immunoSEQ multiplex PCR, and the TCRdb table lists in-frame clones only, not all of them. V and J calls and clone size follow that table, whereas D and trimming were derived from the DNA. The sample includes 280,000 or so clones, 88% of them seen just once.

This TCR came from a man younger than 35 with active or convalescent COVID-19. Sequenced material: peripheral blood. The chain links TRBV27 to TRBJ1-2; tentatively, D is TRBD1 (6 bases). CDR3 loop: CASREGQYYGYTF. The CDR3, as DNA: TGTGCCAGCAGAGAGGGACAATACTATGGCTACACCTTC.